This TCR beta chain came from a study of blood T cell repertoires in COVID-19. Profiled with immunoSEQ multiplex PCR; TCRdb holds only in-frame clones, not every one. The sample contains fewer than 250,000 clones, 84% of which appear only once. The CDR3 runs to 15 residues. The J segment lost 9 bases and the V segment lost 4 bases, leaving 9 bases of the junction unmatched. The germline V gene encodes CDR1 MGHRA and CDR2 YSYEKL. Sequencing used peripheral blood. This chain links TRBV4-1 with TRBJ2-1; 10 bases align to TRBD1. This receptor was taken from a man aged 50 or older with acute or convalescent COVID-19. The CDR3, as DNA: TGCGCCAGCAGCCGTATGGGACAGGGGAGGGGTGAGCAGTTCTTC. Its translation is CASSRMGQGRGEQFF.